This T cell receptor beta chain was observed in a study of technical replicates of blood from a few donors. The CDR3 sequence is 12 residues long. Germline V CDR1 and CDR2: GTSNPN, SVGIG (reference sequence). V gave up 4 bases and J gave up 2 bases, with 9 bases separating them. Some clones are missing from TCRdb's copy, which holds only in-frame ones; the method was immunoSEQ multiplex PCR. The sample lists some 70,000 clones; almost 95% were seen once. The source is a human donor in good health. V gene TRBV30 combines with J gene TRBJ2-7, with no clear D. The material sequenced was T cells isolated from PBMCs. CDR3 residues: CAWISGAYEQYF. The DNA for the CDR3 is TGTGCCTGGATTTCCGGAGCCTACGAGCAGTACTTC.